This T cell receptor beta chain was captured by sequencing in a study of blood T cell repertoires in COVID-19. In the study overall: There were acute and convalescent COVID-19 samples, and they came from the United States, Italy and Spain.

The ends lost 3 bases at V and 4 bases at J; junction bases unmatched: 11. CDR3 length: 16 residues. The germline gives CDR1 MNHEY, CDR2 SMNVEV (reference sequence). The count of this clone is one. In the source study's methods: It was from reference gene primer amplification that nucleated cell counts were estimated. The table came from immunoSEQ multiplex PCR; TCRdb's copy has only in-frame clones and leaves some out. V and J calls and clone size are given by that table; D and trimming were obtained from the DNA. The data contain fewer than 150,000 clones, 85% to 90% of them singletons. The chain combines TRBV27 with TRBJ1-2; 7 nucleotides line up with TRBD1. The source of this sequence is a human donor in a cohort sampled during active COVID-19. Source material: peripheral blood. The chain's CDR3 is CASSLRQGWDPYGYTF. CDR3 DNA sequence: TGTGCCAGCAGTTTGCGACAGGGCTGGGACCCCTATGGCTACACCTTC.